This T cell receptor beta chain emerged from a study of PD-L1 blockade in urothelial cancer. The number of samples from each patient was between 1 and 8, taken pretreatment and on-treatment. This CDR3 has 16 amino acids. Germline V gives CDR1 SGDLS, CDR2 YYNGEE. V was clipped by 0 bases and J by 9 bases; unmatched bases: 7. TCRdb's copy holds only in-frame clones and misses some; the assay was immunoSEQ multiplex PCR. The sample yields about 74,000 clones, under 90% seen once. The source of this sequence is a man aged 70 or older with urothelial cancer. The V gene is TRBV9, the J gene TRBJ2-1, with 12 bases identical to TRBD2. The material was PBMCs, obtained around atezolizumab (anti-PD-L1) treatment. The CDR3 loop reads CASSVGLAGVISEQFF. The CDR3 DNA is TGTGCCAGCAGCGTAGGACTAGCGGGAGTAATTAGTGAGCAGTTCTTC.